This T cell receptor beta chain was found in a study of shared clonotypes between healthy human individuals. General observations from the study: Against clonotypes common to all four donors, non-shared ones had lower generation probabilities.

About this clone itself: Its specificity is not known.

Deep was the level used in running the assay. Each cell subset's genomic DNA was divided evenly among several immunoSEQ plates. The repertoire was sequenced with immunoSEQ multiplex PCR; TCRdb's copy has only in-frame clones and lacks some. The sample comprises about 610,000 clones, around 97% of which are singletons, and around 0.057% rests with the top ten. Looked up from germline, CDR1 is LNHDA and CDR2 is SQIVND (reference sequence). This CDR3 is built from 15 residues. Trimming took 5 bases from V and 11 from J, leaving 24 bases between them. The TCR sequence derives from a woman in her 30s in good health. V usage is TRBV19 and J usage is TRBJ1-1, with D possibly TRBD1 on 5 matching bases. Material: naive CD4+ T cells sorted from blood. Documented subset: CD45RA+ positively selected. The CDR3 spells CASSSPPSGPKRAFF. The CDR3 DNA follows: TGTGCCAGTAGTTCCCCACCTTCGGGGCCCAAGAGGGCTTTCTTT.